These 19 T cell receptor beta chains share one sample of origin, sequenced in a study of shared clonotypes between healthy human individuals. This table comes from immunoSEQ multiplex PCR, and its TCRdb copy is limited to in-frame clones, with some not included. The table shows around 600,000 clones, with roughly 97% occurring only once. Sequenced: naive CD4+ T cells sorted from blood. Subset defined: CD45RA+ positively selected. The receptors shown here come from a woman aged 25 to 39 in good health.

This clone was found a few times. The CDR3 bases are TGTGCCAGCAGCTTTGGGGACTTGGAGCAGTACTTC. This sequence encodes CASSFGDLEQYF. The chain employs TRBV7-9 and TRBJ2-7; TRBD2 is a possible D gene (6 bases). The V and J ends lost 3 bases and 7 bases respectively, with 10 bases between them. This CDR3 region has 12 residues. Germline lookup yields CDR1 SEHNR and CDR2 FQNEAQ (reference sequence).

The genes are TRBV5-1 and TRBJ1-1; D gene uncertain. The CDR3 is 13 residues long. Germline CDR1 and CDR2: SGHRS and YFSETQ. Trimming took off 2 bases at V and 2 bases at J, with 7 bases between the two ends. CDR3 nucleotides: TGCGCCAGCAGCTTAAGGTACAACACTGAAGCTTTCTTT. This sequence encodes CASSLRYNTEAFF.

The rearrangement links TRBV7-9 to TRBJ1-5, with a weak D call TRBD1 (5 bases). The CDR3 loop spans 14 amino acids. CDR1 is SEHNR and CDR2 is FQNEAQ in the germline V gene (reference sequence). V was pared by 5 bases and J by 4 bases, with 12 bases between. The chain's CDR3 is CASSRAGPNQPQHF. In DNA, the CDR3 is TGTGCCAGCAGCCGGGCAGGGCCTAATCAGCCCCAGCATTTT.

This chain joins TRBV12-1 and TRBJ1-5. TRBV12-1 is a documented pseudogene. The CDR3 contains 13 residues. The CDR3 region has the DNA TGTGCCAGCCAAATACGAAGCAATCAGCCCCAGCATTTT. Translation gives CASQIRSNQPQHF.

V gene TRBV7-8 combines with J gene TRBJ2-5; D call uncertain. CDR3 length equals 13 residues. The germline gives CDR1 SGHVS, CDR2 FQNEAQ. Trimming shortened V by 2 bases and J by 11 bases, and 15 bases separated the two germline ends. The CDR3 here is CASSLRTNRLQYF. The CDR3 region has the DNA TGTGCCAGCAGCTTAAGGACGAATCGTTTGCAGTACTTC.

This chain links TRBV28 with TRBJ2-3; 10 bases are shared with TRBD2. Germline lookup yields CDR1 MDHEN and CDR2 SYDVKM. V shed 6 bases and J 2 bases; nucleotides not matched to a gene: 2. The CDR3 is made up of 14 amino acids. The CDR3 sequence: CASSLAGATDTQYF. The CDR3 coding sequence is TGTGCCAGCAGCCTAGCGGGGGCCACAGATACGCAGTATTTT.

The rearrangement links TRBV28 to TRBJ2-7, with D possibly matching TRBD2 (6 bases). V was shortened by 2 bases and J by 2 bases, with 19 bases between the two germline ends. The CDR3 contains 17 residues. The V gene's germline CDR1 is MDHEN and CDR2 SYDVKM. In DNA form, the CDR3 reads TGTGCCAGCAGTTTAACCGGTGGCGCGGGGAAACCCTACGAGCAGTACTTC. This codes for CASSLTGGAGKPYEQYF.

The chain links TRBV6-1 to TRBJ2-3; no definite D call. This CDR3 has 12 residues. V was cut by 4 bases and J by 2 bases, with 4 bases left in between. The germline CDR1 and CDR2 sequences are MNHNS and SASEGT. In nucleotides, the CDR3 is TGTGCCAGCAGTGCGTACACAGATACGCAGTATTTT. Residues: CASSAYTDTQYF.

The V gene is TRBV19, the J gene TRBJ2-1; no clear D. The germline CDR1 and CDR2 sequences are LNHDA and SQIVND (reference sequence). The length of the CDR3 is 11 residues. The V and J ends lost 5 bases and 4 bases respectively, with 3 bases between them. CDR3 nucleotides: TGTGCCAGTAGTCAATACAATGAGCAGTTCTTC. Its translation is CASSQYNEQFF. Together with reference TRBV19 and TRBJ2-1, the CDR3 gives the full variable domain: DGGITQSPKYLFRKEGQNVTLSCEQNLNHDAMYWYRQDPGQGLRLIYYSQIVNDFQKGDIAEGYSVSREKKESFPLTVTSAQKNPTAFYLCASSQYNEQFFGPGTRLTVL.

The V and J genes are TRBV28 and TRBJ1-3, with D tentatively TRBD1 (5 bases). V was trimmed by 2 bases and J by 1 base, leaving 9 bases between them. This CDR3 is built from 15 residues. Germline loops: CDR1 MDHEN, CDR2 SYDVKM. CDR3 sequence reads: CASSLRGASGNTIYF. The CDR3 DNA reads TGTGCCAGCAGTTTACGTGGGGCGTCTGGAAACACCATATATTTT.

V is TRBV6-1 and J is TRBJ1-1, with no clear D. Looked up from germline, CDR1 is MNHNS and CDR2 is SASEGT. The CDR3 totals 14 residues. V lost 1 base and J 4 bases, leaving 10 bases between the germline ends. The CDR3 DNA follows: TGTGCCAGCAGTGAAGAGGTCGCGGTCACTGAAGCTTTCTTT. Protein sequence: CASSEEVAVTEAFF.

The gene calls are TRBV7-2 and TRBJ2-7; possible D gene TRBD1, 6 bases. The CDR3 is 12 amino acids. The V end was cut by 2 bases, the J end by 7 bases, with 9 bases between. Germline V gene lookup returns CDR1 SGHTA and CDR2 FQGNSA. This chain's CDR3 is CASSLTGREQYF. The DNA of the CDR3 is TGTGCCAGCAGCTTAACAGGGCGGGAGCAGTACTTC.

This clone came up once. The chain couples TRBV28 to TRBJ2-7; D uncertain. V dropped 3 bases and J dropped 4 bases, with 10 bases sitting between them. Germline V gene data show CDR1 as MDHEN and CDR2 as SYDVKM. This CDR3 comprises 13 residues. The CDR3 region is CASSFSDLYEQYF. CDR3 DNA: TGTGCCAGCAGTTTTTCGGACCTATACGAGCAGTACTTC.

CDR3 protein: CASNFVWGLFNQPQHF. The CDR3 DNA reads TGTGCCAGCAACTTTGTCTGGGGATTGTTCAATCAGCCCCAGCATTTT. This sequence joins TRBV5-6 and TRBJ1-5; D not resolved. The CDR3 runs 16 residues. CDR1 is SGHDT, CDR2 YYEEEE, per germline. Trimming took off 6 bases at V and 3 bases at J, with 19 bases between the two ends.

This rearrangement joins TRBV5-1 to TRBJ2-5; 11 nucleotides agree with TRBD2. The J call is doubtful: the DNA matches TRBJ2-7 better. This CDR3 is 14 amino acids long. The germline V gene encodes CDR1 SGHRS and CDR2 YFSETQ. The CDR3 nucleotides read TGCGCCAGCAGCCAACTAGCGGGAGTTTACGAGCAGTACTTC. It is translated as CASSQLAGVYEQYF.

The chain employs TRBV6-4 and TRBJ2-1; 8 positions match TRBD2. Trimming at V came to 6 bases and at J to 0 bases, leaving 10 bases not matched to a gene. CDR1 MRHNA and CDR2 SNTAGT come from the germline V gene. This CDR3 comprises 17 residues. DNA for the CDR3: TGTGCCAGCAGGGAGCCCGGGGGGGGGCACTCCTACAATGAGCAGTTCTTC. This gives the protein CASREPGGGHSYNEQFF.

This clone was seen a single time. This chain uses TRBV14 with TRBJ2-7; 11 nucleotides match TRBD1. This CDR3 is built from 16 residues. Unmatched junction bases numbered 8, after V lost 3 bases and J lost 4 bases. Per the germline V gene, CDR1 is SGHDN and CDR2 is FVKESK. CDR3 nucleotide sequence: TGTGCCAGCAGCCATCGCCAAGGACAGGGGGCGTACGAGCAGTACTTC. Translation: CASSHRQGQGAYEQYF.

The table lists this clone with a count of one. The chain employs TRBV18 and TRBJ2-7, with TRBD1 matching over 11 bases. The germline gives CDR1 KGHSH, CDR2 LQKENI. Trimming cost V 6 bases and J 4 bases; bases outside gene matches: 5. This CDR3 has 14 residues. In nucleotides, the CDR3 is TGTGCCAGCTCGAAGGGACAGGGGGAATACGAGCAGTACTTC. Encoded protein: CASSKGQGEYEQYF.

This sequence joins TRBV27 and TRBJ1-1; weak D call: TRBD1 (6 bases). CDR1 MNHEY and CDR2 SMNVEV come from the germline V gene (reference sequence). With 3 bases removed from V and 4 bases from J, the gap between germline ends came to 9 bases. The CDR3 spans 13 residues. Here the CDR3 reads CASSLQGRTEAFF. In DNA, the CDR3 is TGTGCCAGCAGTTTGCAGGGGCGCACTGAAGCTTTCTTT.